The source of this T cell receptor beta chain is a study of T cells in Graves' hyperthyroidism and ophthalmopathy. Amplified TCR beta CDR3 regions came from RNA transcripts. The TCR CDR3 first-round RT-PCR relied on the HTBI primer set. TCRdb reprocessed the multiplex PCR reads with MiXCR, giving one entry per CDR3 protein. This sample yields nearly 600,000 distinct CDR3 sequences, of which approximately 14% are seen a single time; around 5.4% belongs to the top ten. This CDR3 is built from 13 residues. CDR1 is SGHAT and CDR2 is FQNNGV in the germline V gene. V dropped 4 bases and J dropped 3 bases, with 10 bases sitting between them.

This TCR derives from a woman in her twenties or thirties with Graves' hyperthyroidism that later progressed to Graves' ophthalmopathy. The sample taken for sequencing was blood. The chain employs TRBV11-2 and TRBJ2-7; tentative D call: TRBD1 (6 bases). Here the CDR3 reads CASSSRDIYEQYF. CDR3 sequence (DNA): TGTGCCAGCAGCTCACGGGACATCTACGAGCAGTACTTC.